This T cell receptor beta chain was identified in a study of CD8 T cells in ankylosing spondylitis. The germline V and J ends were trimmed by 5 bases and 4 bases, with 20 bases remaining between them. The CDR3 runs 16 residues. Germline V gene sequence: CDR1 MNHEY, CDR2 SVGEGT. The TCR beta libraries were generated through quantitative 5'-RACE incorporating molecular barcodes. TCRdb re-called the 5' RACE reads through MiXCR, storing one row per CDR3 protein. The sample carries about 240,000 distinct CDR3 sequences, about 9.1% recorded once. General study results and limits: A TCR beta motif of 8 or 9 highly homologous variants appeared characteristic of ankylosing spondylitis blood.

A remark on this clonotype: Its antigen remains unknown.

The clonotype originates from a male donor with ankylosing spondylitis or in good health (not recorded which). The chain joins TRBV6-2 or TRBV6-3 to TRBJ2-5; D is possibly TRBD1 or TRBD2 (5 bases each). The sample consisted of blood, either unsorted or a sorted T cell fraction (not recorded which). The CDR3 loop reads CASSPETAVQGETQYF. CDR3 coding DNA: TGTGCCAGCAGTCCCGAGACAGCGGTACAAGGAGAGACCCAGTACTTC.